The 7 T cell receptor beta chains presented below share a single source sample, sequenced in a study of T-cell memory formation after mild COVID-19. TCRdb reprocessed the 5' RACE reads with MiXCR, giving one entry per CDR3 protein. The sample comprises 120,000 to 150,000 distinct CDR3 sequences, over 15% of which are singletons, and about 2.1% rests with the top ten. The source material was PBMCs or a T cell subset sorted from them (not recorded which). Source of these receptors: an adult woman who had mild COVID-19 (a few samples of this study predate the infection). Cell type and time point are not known.

This chain uses TRBV7-2 with TRBJ1-1; weak D call: TRBD1 (6 bases). Looked up from germline, CDR1 is SGHTA and CDR2 is FQGNSA. CDR3 length: 15 amino acids. The V gene lost 1 base and the J gene lost 4 bases, with 13 bases spanning the gap. For the CDR3, the DNA is TGTGCCAGCAGCTTAGGCCGGGGGGCTTTCACTGAAGCTTTCTTT. Residues: CASSLGRGAFTEAFF.

This clonotype appeared a few times. V usage is TRBV18 and J usage is TRBJ1-4, with 8 positions matching TRBD1. CDR1 and CDR2 (germline): KGHSH, LQKENI. The CDR3 consists of 14 residues. Unmatched junction bases numbered 2, after V lost 3 bases and J lost 5 bases. The DNA for the CDR3 is TGTGCCAGCTCACCCGGGACAGGAAATGAAAAACTGTTTTTT. Its translation: CASSPGTGNEKLFF.

This clonotype was observed a handful of times. The chain recombines TRBV29-1 with TRBJ1-2, with D uncertain. The germline V gene encodes CDR1 SQVTM and CDR2 ANQGSEA. This CDR3 is 13 amino acids long. V was clipped by 4 bases and J by 7 bases, with 16 bases between them. CDR3 nucleotide sequence: TGCAGCGTTGGAGACACGGAGCCTGGTGGCTACACCTTC. This codes for CSVGDTEPGGYTF.

In its sample, this clonotype was seen a few times. The chain employs TRBV7-3 and TRBJ2-3; 8 positions agree with TRBD1. The CDR3 runs 15 residues. The germline gives CDR1 SGHTA, CDR2 FQGTGA. V trimming: 4 bases; J trimming: 3 bases; junction bases outside the gene matches: 6. CDR3 amino acids: CASSSMDRATDTQYF. CDR3 in DNA: TGTGCCAGCAGCTCGATGGACAGGGCGACAGATACGCAGTATTTT.

This clonotype was picked up a small number of times. This chain connects TRBV5-1 to TRBJ2-7; no clear D gene. The CDR3 consists of 14 residues. Germline V lookup: CDR1 SGHRS, CDR2 YFSETQ. The germline V and J ends were trimmed by 0 bases and 3 bases, with 10 bases remaining between them. The CDR3 DNA reads as TGCGCCAGCAGCTTGGATGGATTTCGCTACGAGCAGTACTTC. Protein sequence: CASSLDGFRYEQYF.

Only a few counts were recorded for this clonotype. CDR3 nucleotide sequence: TGTGCCAGCAGCTCCGGAGACAGGTTCTCTGGAAACACCATATATTTT. As protein: CASSSGDRFSGNTIYF. The chain couples TRBV7-2 to TRBJ1-3; D possibly corresponds to TRBD1 (6 bases). The CDR3 extends over 16 amino acids. CDR1 and CDR2 from the germline V gene are SGHTA and FQGNSA. V dropped 4 bases and J dropped 0 bases, with 13 bases sitting between them. The full variable domain, in which reference TRBV7-2 and TRBJ1-3 provide the parts outside the CDR3, is GAGVSQSPSNKVTEKGKDVELRCDPISGHTALYWYRQSLGQGLEFLIYFQGNSAPDKSGLPSDRFSAERTGGSVSTLTIQRTQQEDSAVYLCASSSGDRFSGNTIYFGEGSWLTVV.

This clonotype was observed a single time. An end of the junction does not agree with germline; a read error may underlie this. V gene TRBV20-1 combines with J gene TRBJ1-1; D remains unclear. Germline V gene data show CDR1 as DFQATT and CDR2 as SNEGSKA (reference sequence). There are 12 residues in the CDR3. The CDR3 reads CSPRQGSTEAFF. The CDR3, as DNA: TGCAGTCCTAGACAAGGGAGCACTGAAGCTTTCTTT.